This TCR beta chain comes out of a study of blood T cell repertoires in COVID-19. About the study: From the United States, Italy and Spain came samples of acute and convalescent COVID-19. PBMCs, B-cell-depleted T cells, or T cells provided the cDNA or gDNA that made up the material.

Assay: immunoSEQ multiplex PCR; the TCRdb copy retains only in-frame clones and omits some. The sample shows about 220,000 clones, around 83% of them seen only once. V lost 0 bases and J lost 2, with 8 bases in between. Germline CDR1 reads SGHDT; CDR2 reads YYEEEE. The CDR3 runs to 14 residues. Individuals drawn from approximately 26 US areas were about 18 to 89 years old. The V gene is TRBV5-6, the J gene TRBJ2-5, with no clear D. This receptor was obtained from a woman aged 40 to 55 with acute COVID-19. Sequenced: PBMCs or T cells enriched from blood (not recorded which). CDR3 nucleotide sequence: TGTGCCAGCAGCTTGGAGTCAGGACAAGAGACCCAGTACTTC. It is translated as CASSLESGQETQYF.